What follows are 20 T cell receptor beta chains derived from one specimen sequenced in a study of blood T cell repertoires in COVID-19. Only in-frame clones appear in the TCRdb table, and some are missing; sequencing was by immunoSEQ multiplex PCR. Here the sample spans about 36,000 clones, around four fifths being singletons. Sequencing was done on a sample of peripheral blood. The receptors originated from a human donor in a cohort sampled during active COVID-19.

The chain has TRBV3-1 (or the pseudogene TRBV3-2) and TRBJ1-6, with TRBD1 as a possible D gene (6 bases). CDR1 is LGHDT, CDR2 YNNKEL, per germline (reference sequence). Trimming stripped 4 bases from V and 7 bases from J, with 14 bases between. This CDR3 region has 15 residues. CDR3 bases: TGTGCCAGCAGCCGAAACAGGGCTCCAAATTCACCCCTCCACTTT. Amino acid sequence: CASSRNRAPNSPLHF.

The gene calls are TRBV7-6 and TRBJ2-7; TRBD1 matches 9 bases. Losses at the gene ends were 5 bases for V and 6 bases for J; bases not matched to a gene: 5. Germline values: CDR1 SGHVS, CDR2 FNYEAQ. This CDR3 contains 13 residues. The DNA of the CDR3 is TGTGCCAGCAGCGAAGGACAGGGGCTCGAGCAGTACTTC. It translates to CASSEGQGLEQYF.

The chain links TRBV28 to TRBJ2-5; 12 nucleotides agree with TRBD1. The CDR3 extends over 15 amino acids. Germline values: CDR1 MDHEN, CDR2 SYDVKM. The J segment lost 4 bases and the V segment lost 5 bases, leaving 5 bases of the junction unmatched. CDR3 DNA sequence: TGTGCCAGCAGTCCCGGGACAGGGGGCGCAGAGACCCAGTACTTC. It translates to CASSPGTGGAETQYF.

By sample share, this clone is medium-sized. DNA of the CDR3: TGTGCCAGCAGGACAGGGCGGGACGGCTACACCTTC. Its protein product is CASRTGRDGYTF. The rearrangement links TRBV2 to TRBJ1-2, with 7 bases that match TRBD1. J gave up 8 bases and V 6 bases, and 6 bases lay outside the gene matches. CDR3 length: 12 residues. Germline loops: CDR1 SNHLY, CDR2 FYNNEI.

The V call is TRBV6-5, the J call TRBJ1-1; TRBD1 might be the D (5 bases). Trimming left V 10 bases short and J 11 bases short, with 23 bases between. Germline V gene sequence: CDR1 MNHEY, CDR2 SVGAGI. There are 13 residues in the CDR3. CDR3 bases: TGTGCCAACTACAGGACCGATACCTTGCGGGCTTTCTTT. It translates to CANYRTDTLRAFF.

J is TRBJ1-6 and V is TRBV7-2; 12 bases match TRBD1. The germline V gene has CDR1 SGHTA and CDR2 FQGNSA. V lost 0 bases and J lost 4; bases outside the gene matches: 10. There are 20 residues in the CDR3. CDR3 protein: CASSLARPGQGAIYNSPLHF. DNA of the CDR3: TGTGCCAGCAGCTTAGCACGACCGGGACAGGGGGCGATTTATAATTCACCCCTCCACTTT.

The rearrangement links TRBV19 to TRBJ2-7; 9 nucleotides line up with TRBD1. Germline V gives CDR1 LNHDA, CDR2 SQIVND (reference sequence). The CDR3 contains 14 residues. The J segment lost 0 bases and the V segment lost 4 bases, leaving 1 base of the junction unmatched. The CDR3 loop is CASSRGQGSYEQYF. The CDR3 nucleotides are TGTGCCAGTAGTAGGGGACAGGGCTCCTACGAGCAGTACTTC.

This chain uses TRBV5-1 with TRBJ2-7; D may be TRBD1 (5 bases). The CDR3 is 13 residues long. V lost 0 bases, J lost 3 bases, and 7 bases lay in between. From germline, CDR1 is SGHRS and CDR2 YFSETQ. This CDR3 reads CASSLGGHYEQYF. CDR3 in DNA: TGCGCCAGCAGCTTGGGGGGCCACTACGAGCAGTACTTC.

The rearrangement joins TRBV28 to TRBJ1-2; possible D gene TRBD1, 5 bases. Looked up from germline, CDR1 is MDHEN and CDR2 is SYDVKM. Trimming removed 7 bases at V and 7 bases at J, with 13 bases between. This CDR3 contains 12 residues. The CDR3 protein is CASTLSQGGYTF. The CDR3 region has the DNA TGTGCCAGCACCTTAAGTCAGGGTGGCTACACCTTC.

The sample holds one count of this clone. The chain combines TRBV14 with TRBJ2-2, with D perhaps matching TRBD1 (7 bases). With 2 bases removed from V and 3 bases from J, the gap between germline ends came to 16 bases. The CDR3 runs 17 residues. Germline V CDR1 and CDR2: SGHDN, FVKESK. CDR3 sequence (DNA): TGTGCCAGCAGCCAACTTGACAGGGACTCCTACACCGGGGAGCTGTTTTTT. This sequence encodes CASSQLDRDSYTGELFF.

The chain recombines TRBV7-2 with TRBJ1-2, with unresolved D. Germline loops: CDR1 SGHTA, CDR2 FQGNSA. The V and J ends lost 5 bases and 6 bases respectively, with 16 bases between them. The CDR3 has 14 amino acids. This CDR3 reads CASSLPSEFNGYTF. The CDR3 DNA follows: TGTGCCAGCAGCCTACCGTCGGAGTTTAATGGCTACACCTTC.

The chain employs TRBV11-2 and TRBJ1-1, with D perhaps matching TRBD1 (5 bases). Looked up from germline, CDR1 is SGHAT and CDR2 is FQNNGV. This CDR3 is 14 amino acids long. The V end lost 5 bases, the J end lost 1 base, and 11 bases lay between the germline ends. In DNA, the CDR3 is TGTGCCAGCAGCCCGGTCGGGGGGAACACTGAAGCTTTCTTT. Its protein is CASSPVGGNTEAFF. Full variable domain (remainder filled in from reference TRBV11-2 and TRBJ1-1): EAGVAQSPRYKIIEKRQSVAFWCNPISGHATLYWYQQILGQGPKLLIQFQNNGVVDDSQLPKDRFSAERLKGVDSTLKIQPAKLEDSAVYLCASSPVGGNTEAFFGQGTRLTVV.

A single count supports this clone. The CDR3 nucleotides are TGTGCCAGCAGTTACGACAAGAACTATGGCTACACCTTC. Translating it yields CASSYDKNYGYTF. V usage is TRBV6-5 and J usage is TRBJ1-2; D not certain. Trimming took 2 bases from V and 2 from J, leaving 6 bases between them. The CDR3 contains 13 residues. Germline CDR1 reads MNHEY; CDR2 reads SVGAGI.

This clone was detected only a few times. The V call is TRBV28, the J call TRBJ2-7; D possibly corresponds to TRBD2 (5 bases). This CDR3 is built from 12 residues. V was clipped by 7 bases and J by 2 bases, with 9 bases between them. Germline lookup yields CDR1 MDHEN and CDR2 SYDVKM. The CDR3 DNA reads TGTGCCAGCACCGGGGAAGCCTACGAGCAGTACTTC. Its protein product is CASTGEAYEQYF. The whole variable domain, remainder taken from reference TRBV28 and TRBJ2-7, is DVKVTQSSRYLVKRTGEKVFLECVQDMDHENMFWYRQDPGLGLRLIYFSYDVKMKEKGDIPEGYSVSREKKERFSLILESASTNQTSMYLCASTGEAYEQYFGPGTRLTVT.

This chain joins TRBV7-9 and TRBJ2-3; a possible D gene is TRBD2 (6 bases). Germline V lookup: CDR1 SEHNR, CDR2 FQNEAQ (reference sequence). The CDR3 loop spans 17 amino acids. Trimming stripped 5 bases from V and 0 bases from J, with 18 bases between. The DNA of the CDR3 is TGTGCCAGCAGCCTAGGGGCGGCGGGGCGAAGCACAGATACGCAGTATTTT. It translates to CASSLGAAGRSTDTQYF. Looking up the rest from reference TRBV7-9 and TRBJ2-3 gives the full variable domain: DTGVSQNPRHKITKRGQNVTFRCDPISEHNRLYWYRQTLGQGPEFLTYFQNEAQLEKSRLLSDRFSAERPKGSFSTLEIQRTEQGDSAMYLCASSLGAAGRSTDTQYFGPGTRLTVL.

This chain uses TRBV10-3 with TRBJ2-2; 7 bases are a match to TRBD1. Germline CDR1 and CDR2: ENHRY and SYGVKD. V shed 9 bases, J shed 0 bases, and the junction held 16 bases outside the gene matches. This CDR3 contains 18 residues. CDR3 protein: CAMGFRDSLFANTGELFF. In DNA, the CDR3 is TGTGCCATGGGTTTCCGGGACAGCCTTTTCGCGAACACCGGGGAGCTGTTTTTT.

The CDR3 DNA reads as TGTGCCATCAGTGATAGGGGGAACACTGAAGCTTTCTTT. Its protein is CAISDRGNTEAFF. The chain recombines TRBV10-3 with TRBJ1-1, with a possible D match to TRBD1 (5 bases). The ends were cut back, 3 bases at V and 1 base at J, with 6 bases in the middle. In germline, CDR1 is ENHRY, CDR2 SYGVKD. This CDR3 has 13 residues.

The gene calls are TRBV7-9 and TRBJ2-1, with TRBD2 matching over 12 bases. CDR1 is SEHNR and CDR2 is FQNEAQ in the germline V gene (reference sequence). V shed 3 bases and J 3 bases; nucleotides not matched to a gene: 3. The CDR3 extends over 16 amino acids. Written as DNA, the CDR3 is TGTGCCAGCAGCTTCCCGACTAGCGGGGGCTACAATGAGCAGTTCTTC. It yields the protein CASSFPTSGGYNEQFF.

The V call is TRBV14, the J call TRBJ1-1; D perhaps matches TRBD1 (5 bases). V was shortened by 3 bases and J by 6 bases, with 17 bases between the two germline ends. Germline CDR1 and CDR2: SGHDN and FVKESK. This CDR3 has 15 residues. The CDR3 sequence: CASSQGLGGAPEAFF. The DNA of the CDR3 is TGTGCCAGCAGCCAGGGGTTAGGTGGGGCCCCTGAAGCTTTCTTT.

This clone was seen only once. This chain links TRBV9 with TRBJ1-2; 8 bases agree with TRBD1. The V gene end was trimmed by 0 bases and the J gene end by 4 bases; junction bases not matched to a gene: 2. Germline V gene lookup returns CDR1 SGDLS and CDR2 YYNGEE. The CDR3 covers 14 residues. The CDR3 sequence: CASSVGTGTYGYTF. The CDR3 coding sequence is TGTGCCAGCAGCGTAGGGACAGGGACCTATGGCTACACCTTC.